This record concerns one T cell receptor (beta chain) sequence. V lost 4 bases and J 0 bases, leaving 15 bases between the germline ends. From germline, CDR1 is LGHNA and CDR2 YSLEER. This CDR3 is 17 amino acids long. This record belongs to a study of Ad26.COV2.S vaccination and SARS-CoV-2 variants. Described treatment: roughly 20 received Ad26.COV2.S at low or high dose, single or two shots; a few received placebo; per-sample allocation not given. Specimen acquisition occurred on day 63 following the initial vaccine or placebo injection. Profiled with immunoSEQ multiplex PCR; TCRdb holds only in-frame clones, not every one. The table lists about 420,000 clones, over 75% of them singletons, with 3.6% in the top ten.

The gene calls are TRBV4-3 and TRBJ1-4; possible D gene TRBD1, 6 bases. This TCR derives from a person aged 18-65 years who received the Ad26.COV2.S COVID-19 vaccine or a placebo. This specimen consisted of peripheral blood, obtained in a trial of Ad26.COV2.S vaccine versus placebo. As DNA, the CDR3 is TGCGCCAGCAGCCCCTCCCGGACAGTCGCAACTAATGAAAAACTGTTTTTT. This translates into CASSPSRTVATNEKLFF.